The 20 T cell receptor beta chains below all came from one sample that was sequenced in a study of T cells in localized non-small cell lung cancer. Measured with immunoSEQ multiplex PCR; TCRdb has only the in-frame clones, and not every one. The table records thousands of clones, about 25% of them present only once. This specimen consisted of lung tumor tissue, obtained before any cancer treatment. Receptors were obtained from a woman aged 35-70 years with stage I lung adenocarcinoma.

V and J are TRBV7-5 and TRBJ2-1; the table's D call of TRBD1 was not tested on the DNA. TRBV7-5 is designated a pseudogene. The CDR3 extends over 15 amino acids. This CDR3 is CASSTTGFVDNEQFF. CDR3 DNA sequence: TGTGCCAGCAGCACTACAGGGTTTGTTGACAATGAGCAGTTCTTC.

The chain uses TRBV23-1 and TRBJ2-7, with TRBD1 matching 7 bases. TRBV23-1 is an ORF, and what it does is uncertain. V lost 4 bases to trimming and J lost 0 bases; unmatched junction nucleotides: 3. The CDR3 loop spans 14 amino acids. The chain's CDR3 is CASSRGTASYEQYF. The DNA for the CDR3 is TGCGCCAGCAGTCGGGGGACAGCCTCCTACGAGCAGTACTTC.

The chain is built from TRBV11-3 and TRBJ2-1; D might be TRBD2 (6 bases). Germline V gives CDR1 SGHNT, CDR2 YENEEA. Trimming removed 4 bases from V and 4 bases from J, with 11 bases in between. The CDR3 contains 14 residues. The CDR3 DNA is TGTGCCAGCAGCTCCCCCGGGACTTACAATGAGCAGTTCTTC. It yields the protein CASSSPGTYNEQFF.

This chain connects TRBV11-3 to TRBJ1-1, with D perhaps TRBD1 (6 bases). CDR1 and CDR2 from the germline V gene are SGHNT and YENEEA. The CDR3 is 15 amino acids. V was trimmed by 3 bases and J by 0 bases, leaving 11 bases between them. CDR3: CASSFAGQMNTEAFF. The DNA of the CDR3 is TGTGCCAGCAGCTTCGCTGGACAGATGAACACTGAAGCTTTCTTT.

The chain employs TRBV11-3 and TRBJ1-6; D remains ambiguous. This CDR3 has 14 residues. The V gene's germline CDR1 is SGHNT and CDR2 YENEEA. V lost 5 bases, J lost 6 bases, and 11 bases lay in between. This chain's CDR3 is CASSPRGGNSPLHF. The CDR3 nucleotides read TGTGCCAGCAGCCCCCGAGGCGGTAATTCACCCCTCCACTTT.

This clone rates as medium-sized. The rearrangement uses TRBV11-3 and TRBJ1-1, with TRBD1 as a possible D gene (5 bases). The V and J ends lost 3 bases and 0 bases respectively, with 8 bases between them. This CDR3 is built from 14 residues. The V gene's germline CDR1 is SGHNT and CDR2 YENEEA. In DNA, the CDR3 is TGTGCCAGCAGCTTGACAGCTTTGAACACTGAAGCTTTCTTT. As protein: CASSLTALNTEAFF. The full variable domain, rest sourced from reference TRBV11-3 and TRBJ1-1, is EAGVVQSPRYKIIEKKQPVAFWCNPISGHNTLYWYLQNLGQGPELLIRYENEEAVDDSQLPKDRFSAERLKGVDSTLKIQPAELGDSAVYLCASSLTALNTEAFFGQGTRLTVV.

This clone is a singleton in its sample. The CDR3 protein is CASSSPSSGGAGSGANVLTF. DNA of the CDR3: TGTGCCAGCAGTTCCCCCTCTAGCGGGGGGGCTGGATCTGGGGCCAACGTCCTGACTTTC. The rearrangement joins TRBV28 to TRBJ2-6; 12 bases line up with TRBD2. The length of the CDR3 is 20 residues. V gave up 4 bases and J gave up 1 base; unmatched junction bases: 11. The germline gives CDR1 MDHEN, CDR2 SYDVKM.

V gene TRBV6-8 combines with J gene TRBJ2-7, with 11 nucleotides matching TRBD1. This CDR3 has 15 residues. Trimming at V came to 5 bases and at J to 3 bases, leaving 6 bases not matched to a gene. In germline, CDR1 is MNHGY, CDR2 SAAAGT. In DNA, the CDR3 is TGTGCCAGCAGTACTTCCGGGACAGGGGGCTACGAGCAGTACTTC. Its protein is CASSTSGTGGYEQYF.

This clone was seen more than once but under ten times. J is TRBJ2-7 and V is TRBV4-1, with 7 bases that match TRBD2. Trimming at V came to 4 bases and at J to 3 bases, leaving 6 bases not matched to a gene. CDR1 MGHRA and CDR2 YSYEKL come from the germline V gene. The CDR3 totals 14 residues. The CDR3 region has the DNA TGCGCCAGCAGCCCCACGGGGGGTTTCTACGAGCAGTACTTC. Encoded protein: CASSPTGGFYEQYF.

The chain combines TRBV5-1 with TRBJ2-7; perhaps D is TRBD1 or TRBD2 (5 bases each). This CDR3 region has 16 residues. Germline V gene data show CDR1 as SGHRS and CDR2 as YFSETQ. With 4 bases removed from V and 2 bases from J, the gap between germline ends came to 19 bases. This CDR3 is CASSKYGAGHTYEQYF. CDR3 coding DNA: TGCGCCAGCAGCAAGTACGGGGCAGGGCACACCTACGAGCAGTACTTC.

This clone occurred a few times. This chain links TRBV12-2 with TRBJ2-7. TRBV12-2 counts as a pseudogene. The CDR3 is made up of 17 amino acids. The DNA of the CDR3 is TGTGCAAGTCGCTTAGCAAGGGTCTTTGACCCCCTAGACGAGCAGTACTTC. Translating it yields CASRLARVFDPLDEQYF.

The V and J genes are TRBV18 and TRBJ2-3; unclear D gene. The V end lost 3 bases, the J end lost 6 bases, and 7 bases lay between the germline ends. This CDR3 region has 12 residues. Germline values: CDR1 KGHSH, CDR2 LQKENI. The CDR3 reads CASSPWVDTQYF. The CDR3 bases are TGTGCCAGCTCACCTTGGGTGGATACGCAGTATTTT.

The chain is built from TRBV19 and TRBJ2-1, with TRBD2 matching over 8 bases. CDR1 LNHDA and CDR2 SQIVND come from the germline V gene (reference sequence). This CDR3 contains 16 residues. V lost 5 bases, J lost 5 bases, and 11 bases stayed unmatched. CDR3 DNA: TGTGCCAGTAGTCCACCCCCCAGCGGGGGTAACAATGAGCAGTTCTTC. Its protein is CASSPPPSGGNNEQFF. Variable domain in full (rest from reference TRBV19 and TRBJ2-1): DGGITQSPKYLFRKEGQNVTLSCEQNLNHDAMYWYRQDPGQGLRLIYYSQIVNDFQKGDIAEGYSVSREKKESFPLTVTSAQKNPTAFYLCASSPPPSGGNNEQFFGPGTRLTVL.

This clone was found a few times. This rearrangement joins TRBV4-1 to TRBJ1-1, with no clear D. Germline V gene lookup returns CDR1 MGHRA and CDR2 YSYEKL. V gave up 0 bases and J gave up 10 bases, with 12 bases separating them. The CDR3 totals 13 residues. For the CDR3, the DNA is TGCGCCAGCAGCCAAGAGGTCCGATTTGCAGCTTTCTTT. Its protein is CASSQEVRFAAFF.

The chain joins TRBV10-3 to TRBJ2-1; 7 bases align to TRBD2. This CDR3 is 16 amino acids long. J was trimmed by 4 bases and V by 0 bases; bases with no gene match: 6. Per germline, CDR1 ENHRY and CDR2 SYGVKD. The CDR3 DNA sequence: TGTGCCATCAGTGAGTCTTGGCTAGCGGCATACAATGAGCAGTTCTTC. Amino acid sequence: CAISESWLAAYNEQFF.

CDR3 sequence reads: CASSARGTVLSPLHF. In DNA, the CDR3 is TGTGCCAGCAGCGCACGGGGAACAGTACTTTCACCCCTCCACTTT. The chain couples TRBV9 to TRBJ1-6, with D uncertain. Trimming took 3 bases from V and 9 from J, leaving 16 bases between them. The germline gives CDR1 SGDLS, CDR2 YYNGEE. The CDR3 covers 15 residues.

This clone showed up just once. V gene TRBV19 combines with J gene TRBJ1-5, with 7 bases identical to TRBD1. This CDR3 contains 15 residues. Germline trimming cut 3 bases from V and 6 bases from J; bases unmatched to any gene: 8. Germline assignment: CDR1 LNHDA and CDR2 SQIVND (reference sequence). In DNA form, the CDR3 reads TGTGCCAGTAGTATCCTTACAGGGGCGGGTCAGCCCCAGCATTTT. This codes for CASSILTGAGQPQHF.

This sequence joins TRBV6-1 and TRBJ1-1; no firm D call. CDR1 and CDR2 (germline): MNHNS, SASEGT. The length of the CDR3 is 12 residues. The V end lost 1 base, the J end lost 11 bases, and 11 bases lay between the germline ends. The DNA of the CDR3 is TGTGCCAGCAGTGAAGTTTGGCGTGGGGCTTTCTTT. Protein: CASSEVWRGAFF.

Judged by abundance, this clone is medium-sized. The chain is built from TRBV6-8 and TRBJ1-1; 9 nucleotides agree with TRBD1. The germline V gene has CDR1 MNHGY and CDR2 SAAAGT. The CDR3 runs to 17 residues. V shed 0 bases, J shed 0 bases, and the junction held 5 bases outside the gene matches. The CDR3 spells CASSYSVRDRVNTEAFF. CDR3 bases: TGTGCCAGCAGTTACTCAGTTCGGGACAGGGTGAACACTGAAGCTTTCTTT.

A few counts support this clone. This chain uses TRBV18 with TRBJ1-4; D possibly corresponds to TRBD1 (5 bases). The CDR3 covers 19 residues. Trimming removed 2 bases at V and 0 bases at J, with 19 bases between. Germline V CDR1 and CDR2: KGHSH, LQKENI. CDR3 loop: CASSPMAGTVGTTNEKLFF. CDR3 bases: TGTGCCAGCTCACCAATGGCAGGGACGGTTGGAACAACTAATGAAAAACTGTTTTTT.